Below, one TCR beta chain is given with its context. The authors' processing: The authors estimated nucleated cell counts from reference gene primer amplification. Clones were sequenced by immunoSEQ multiplex PCR, and TCRdb holds only the in-frame ones, with some missing. That table gives V, J and clone size, and the DNA gave D and trimming. The sample lists 430,000 or so clones, over 85% seen once, with 0.75% to 0.85% in the top ten. The data were taken from a study of blood T cell repertoires in COVID-19. About the research overall: In each case, the material was cDNA or gDNA derived from T cells, B-cell-depleted T cells, or PBMCs.

Seattle enrolled patients during active infection and tracked them longitudinally. The V gene end was trimmed by 0 bases and the J gene end by 7 bases; junction bases not matched to a gene: 12. The CDR3 covers 17 residues. Germline assignment: CDR1 LNHNV and CDR2 YYDKDF (reference sequence). The receptor's source is a man in his late teens or twenties with COVID-19, enrolled during active disease. This chain joins TRBV15 and TRBJ1-1; 9 nucleotides agree with TRBD1. Sequenced input: peripheral blood. Here the CDR3 DNA reads TGTGCCACCAGCAGAGATCGTTCCGGGACAGGGAGAAATGAAGCTTTCTTT. Translated, it gives CATSRDRSGTGRNEAFF.